The following is a TCR beta chain sequence with its context. The table came from immunoSEQ multiplex PCR; TCRdb's copy has only in-frame clones and leaves some out. The sample has around 190,000 clones, about 82% seen once; the top ten hold about 5.6%. The data were taken from a study of blood T cell repertoires in COVID-19. Study summary: Specimens from acute and convalescent COVID-19 originated in the United States, Italy and Spain.

Germline V gene lookup returns CDR1 ENHRY and CDR2 SYGVKD. Germline trimming cut 10 bases from V and 5 bases from J; bases unmatched to any gene: 5. The CDR3 is made up of 13 amino acids. This sequence originates from a man in his forties with acute COVID-19. The sequencing sample was made of PBMCs or T cells enriched from blood (not recorded which). This chain connects TRBV10-3 to TRBJ2-1, with 10 bases aligning to TRBD2. This chain's CDR3 is CATTSGNDNEQFF. CDR3 DNA: TGTGCCACCACTAGCGGGAACGACAATGAGCAGTTCTTC.